The next 28 T cell receptor beta chains were all read from a single sample in a study of graft-versus-host responses after intestinal transplantation. Here immunoSEQ multiplex PCR was the method, and the copy in TCRdb shows in-frame clones only, minus some. The sample has roughly 38,000 clones, around 94% seen once. Sequencing was performed on PBMCs, taken 16 days after intestinal transplant. The receptors were sampled from a human patient who received an intestinal transplant, so some T cells may come from the graft donor.

The chain uses TRBV7-2 and TRBJ2-1, with no clear D. Trimming removed 2 bases from V and 0 bases from J, with 14 bases in between. The germline CDR1 and CDR2 sequences are SGHTA and FQGNSA. This CDR3 has 17 residues. CDR3 DNA sequence: TGTGCCAGCAGCTTATCCTTACGCAAGAGCTCCTACAATGAGCAGTTCTTC. Its translation is CASSLSLRKSSYNEQFF.

The chain couples TRBV6-5 to TRBJ2-4; D possibly corresponds to TRBD2 (5 bases). Germline V gene lookup returns CDR1 MNHEY and CDR2 SVGAGI. The ends were cut back, 0 bases at V and 4 bases at J, with 13 bases in the middle. The CDR3 contains 16 residues. DNA for the CDR3: TGTGCCAGCAGTTACTCTAGGGAACTAGAAAAAAACATTCAGTACTTC. Translated, it gives CASSYSRELEKNIQYF.

This clone appeared a single time. This CDR3 is CASSIVSFGETQYF. The CDR3 DNA reads TGTGCCAGTAGTATAGTTTCGTTTGGGGAGACCCAGTACTTC. V gene TRBV19 combines with J gene TRBJ2-5; D is unresolved. This CDR3 contains 14 residues. V was pared by 1 base and J by 5 bases, with 11 bases between. Germline assignment: CDR1 LNHDA and CDR2 SQIVND (reference sequence).

The chain couples TRBV30 to TRBJ2-1, with 7 nucleotides matching TRBD2. J gave up 4 bases and V 8 bases, and 8 bases lay outside the gene matches. Germline-derived CDR1 and CDR2 are GTSNPN and SVGIG (reference sequence). The CDR3 has 13 amino acids. The CDR3 region is CAGTSALYNEQFF. The CDR3 DNA is TGTGCCGGTACTAGCGCGCTATACAATGAGCAGTTCTTC.

This clone appeared once. Here the CDR3 reads CAWSPWGLAVFHEQFF. CDR3 DNA: TGTGCCTGGAGCCCGTGGGGGCTAGCGGTCTTCCATGAGCAGTTCTTC. V is TRBV30 and J is TRBJ2-1, with D possibly matching TRBD2 (7 bases). Between the trimmed V and J ends, which lost 3 bases and 8 bases, there was a span of 23 bases. Per the germline V gene, CDR1 is GTSNPN and CDR2 is SVGIG (reference sequence). This CDR3 has 16 amino acids.

The rearrangement links TRBV6-1 to TRBJ1-2; D unresolved. CDR1 is MNHNS and CDR2 is SASEGT in the germline V gene. This CDR3 is built from 12 residues. DNA for the CDR3: TGTGCTATATCGGAAGGAAACTATGGCTACACCTTC. Residues: CAISEGNYGYTF.

This clone was seen once. The V call is TRBV11-3, the J call TRBJ2-1, with TRBD2 matching 12 bases. The CDR3 is made up of 15 amino acids. The V gene's germline CDR1 is SGHNT and CDR2 YENEEA. Trimming removed 0 bases from V and 6 bases from J; junction bases left unmatched: 0. The DNA for the CDR3 is TGTGCCAGCAGCTTAGAACTAGCGGGAGGCAATGAGCAGTTCTTC. It specifies CASSLELAGGNEQFF.

This clone was seen once. CDR3 in amino acids: CASSYSNSGRVKQYF. The CDR3, as DNA: TGTGCCAGCAGTTACTCGAATAGCGGGAGAGTCAAGCAGTACTTC. The rearrangement uses TRBV6-5 and TRBJ2-7, with 9 bases fitting TRBD2. This CDR3 has 15 residues. CDR1 and CDR2 (germline): MNHEY, SVGAGI. Losses at the gene ends were 0 bases for V and 8 bases for J; bases not matched to a gene: 8.

This chain uses TRBV7-6 with TRBJ1-5, with TRBD1 as a possible D gene (5 bases). This CDR3 is built from 13 residues. Trimming removed 9 bases at V and 4 bases at J, with 13 bases between. CDR1 SGHVS and CDR2 FNYEAQ come from the germline V gene. The chain's CDR3 is CASSRGGNQPQHF. Here the CDR3 DNA reads TGTGCCAGTTCACGTGGGGGGAATCAGCCCCAGCATTTT. The full variable domain, rest sourced from reference TRBV7-6 and TRBJ1-5, is GAGVSQSPRYKVTKRGQDVALRCDPISGHVSLYWYRQALGQGPEFLTYFNYEAQQDKSGLPNDRFSAERPEGSISTLTIQRTEQRDSAMYRCASSRGGNQPQHFGDGTRLSIL.

This clone was detected once. The chain employs TRBV15 and TRBJ1-5; 7 bases are shared with TRBD1. The CDR3 loop spans 14 amino acids. V gave up 4 bases and J gave up 2 bases; unmatched junction bases: 2. The germline gives CDR1 LNHNV, CDR2 YYDKDF (reference sequence). The CDR3 spells CATSIDRGNQPQHF. In DNA, the CDR3 is TGTGCCACCAGCATAGACAGGGGCAATCAGCCCCAGCATTTT.

This chain links TRBV7-6 with TRBJ2-1; D possibly corresponds to TRBD2 (6 bases). CDR1 SGHVS and CDR2 FNYEAQ come from the germline V gene. V was clipped by 8 bases and J by 6 bases, with 17 bases between them. The CDR3 is 14 amino acids. This CDR3 is CASRRDLRGNEQFF. As DNA, the CDR3 is TGTGCCAGCCGGCGGGATCTTAGGGGCAATGAGCAGTTCTTC. Looking up the rest from reference TRBV7-6 and TRBJ2-1 gives the full variable domain: GAGVSQSPRYKVTKRGQDVALRCDPISGHVSLYWYRQALGQGPEFLTYFNYEAQQDKSGLPNDRFSAERPEGSISTLTIQRTEQRDSAMYRCASRRDLRGNEQFFGPGTRLTVL.

The chain couples TRBV7-9 to TRBJ2-7; TRBD2 agrees at 12 bases. The CDR3 is 15 amino acids. With V trimmed by 4 bases and J by 3 bases, 4 bases remained unmatched. Germline values: CDR1 SEHNR, CDR2 FQNEAQ (reference sequence). The CDR3: CASSSWTSGNYEQYF. The CDR3 DNA is TGTGCCAGCAGCTCGTGGACTAGCGGGAACTACGAGCAGTACTTC.

The V call is TRBV28, the J call TRBJ2-1; 12 bases map to TRBD2. The CDR3 is 14 amino acids. Losses at the gene ends were 5 bases for V and 10 bases for J; bases not matched to a gene: 6. Germline CDR1 reads MDHEN; CDR2 reads SYDVKM. The CDR3 nucleotides read TGTGCCAGCAGTCAGGGACTAGCGGGTTACGAGCAGTTCTTC. Translating gives CASSQGLAGYEQFF. Full variable domain (outside the CDR3, taken from reference TRBV28 and TRBJ2-1): DVKVTQSSRYLVKRTGEKVFLECVQDMDHENMFWYRQDPGLGLRLIYFSYDVKMKEKGDIPEGYSVSREKKERFSLILESASTNQTSMYLCASSQGLAGYEQFFGPGTRLTVL.

CDR3 region: CASSQMRSDTQYF. The CDR3 DNA is TGTGCCAGCAGCCAGATGAGATCAGATACGCAGTATTTT. The rearrangement links TRBV9 to TRBJ2-3, with D uncertain. The CDR3 has 13 residues. CDR1 and CDR2 (germline): SGDLS, YYNGEE. V shed 4 bases and J shed 4 bases, with 10 bases lying between them.

V usage is TRBV7-3 and J usage is TRBJ2-2; 12 bases are a match to TRBD1. J was trimmed by 7 bases and V by 5 bases; bases with no gene match: 5. CDR1 SGHTA and CDR2 FQGTGA come from the germline V gene. There are 15 residues in the CDR3. The CDR3 DNA reads TGTGCCAGCAGCGTCGGGACAGGGGGCGACGGGGAGCTGTTTTTT. Protein sequence: CASSVGTGGDGELFF. The full variable domain, its missing parts supplied by reference TRBV7-3 and TRBJ2-2, is GAGVSQTPSNKVTEKGKYVELRCDPISGHTALYWYRQSLGQGPEFLIYFQGTGAADDSGLPNDRFFAVRPEGSVSTLKIQRTERGDSAVYLCASSVGTGGDGELFFGEGSRLTVL.

The chain employs TRBV28 and TRBJ2-7, with D possibly TRBD1 on 6 matching bases. The CDR3 totals 15 residues. CDR1 is MDHEN and CDR2 is SYDVKM in the germline V gene. Trimming cost V 3 bases and J 0 bases, with 12 bases left between them. The CDR3, as DNA: TGTGCCAGCAGTTTCGGACAGACCAGCTCCTACGAGCAGTACTTC. The encoded protein is CASSFGQTSSYEQYF.

The rearrangement uses TRBV18 and TRBJ2-5; D call uncertain. Germline assignment: CDR1 KGHSH and CDR2 LQKENI. V gave up 3 bases and J gave up 0 bases, with 17 bases separating them. The CDR3 has 17 amino acids. Here the CDR3 DNA reads TGTGCCAGCTCACCCCAATCCCGGCAGCAGTACCAAGAGACCCAGTACTTC. Translating it yields CASSPQSRQQYQETQYF.

The rearrangement joins TRBV27 to TRBJ2-3, with TRBD2 matching 7 bases. Germline V gene sequence: CDR1 MNHEY, CDR2 SMNVEV (reference sequence). Losses at the gene ends were 2 bases for V and 2 bases for J; bases not matched to a gene: 4. The CDR3 sequence is 15 residues long. The CDR3 sequence: CASSLRGRDTDTQYF. The CDR3 bases are TGTGCCAGCAGTTTACGGGGGAGGGACACAGATACGCAGTATTTT.

The chain employs TRBV7-9 and TRBJ2-7; 7 bases match TRBD1. The germline V gene has CDR1 SEHNR and CDR2 FQNEAQ (reference sequence). The V and J ends lost 1 base and 4 bases, in that order; junction bases with no gene match: 4. This CDR3 is built from 14 residues. The CDR3 is CASSLVGGRYEQYF. The CDR3 coding sequence is TGTGCCAGCAGCTTAGTAGGGGGCCGTTACGAGCAGTACTTC.

This chain joins TRBV9 and TRBJ1-2, with D uncertain. Germline V CDR1 and CDR2: SGDLS, YYNGEE. The CDR3 is made up of 14 amino acids. The V gene lost 1 base and the J gene lost 0 bases, with 7 bases spanning the gap. CDR3 nucleotide sequence: TGTGCCAGCAGCGTATTCGGAGCTAACTATGGCTACACCTTC. Encoded protein: CASSVFGANYGYTF.

This sequence joins TRBV18 and TRBJ2-7; D gene ambiguous. This CDR3 has 12 amino acids. Germline CDR1 is KGHSH and CDR2 is LQKENI. Trimming took 3 bases from V and 1 from J, leaving 4 bases between them. The CDR3: CASSPVSYEQYF. The CDR3 DNA reads TGTGCCAGCTCACCGGTGTCCTACGAGCAGTACTTC.

Only one count was recorded for this clone. This sequence joins TRBV6-1 and TRBJ2-3; D gene uncertain. Germline CDR1 reads MNHNS; CDR2 reads SASEGT. This CDR3 spans 15 amino acids. V lost 4 bases, J lost 1 base, and 12 bases lay in between. Here the CDR3 reads CASSGSSKGTDTQYF. CDR3 sequence (DNA): TGTGCCAGCAGTGGATCAAGCAAAGGCACAGATACGCAGTATTTT.

V and J are TRBV6-5 and TRBJ2-3; no firm D call. Trimming removed 6 bases from V and 11 bases from J, with 15 bases in between. The CDR3 loop spans 12 amino acids. Germline CDR1 and CDR2: MNHEY and SVGAGI. In DNA, the CDR3 is TGTGCCAGCAGGCCGCCTAGTGGGGAGCAGTATTTT. Its translation: CASRPPSGEQYF.

This clone was picked up one time. In DNA, the CDR3 is TGTGCCAGCAGCTTAGTAGACACCGGGGAGCTGTTTTTT. Translated: CASSLVDTGELFF. The genes are TRBV7-8 and TRBJ2-2; D not resolved. The CDR3 loop spans 13 amino acids. V gave up 1 base and J gave up 3 bases, with 3 bases separating them. Germline CDR1 reads SGHVS; CDR2 reads FQNEAQ.

This sequence joins TRBV6-1 and TRBJ1-1, with 7 bases matching TRBD1. CDR1 and CDR2 from the germline V gene are MNHNS and SASEGT. This CDR3 has 13 amino acids. Unmatched junction bases numbered 6, after V lost 10 bases and J lost 1 base. In DNA form, the CDR3 reads TGTGCCACCTCGAGGACAGGGAACACTGAAGCTTTCTTT. Protein sequence: CATSRTGNTEAFF.

The chain is built from TRBV2 and TRBJ2-7, with D perhaps matching TRBD2 (6 bases). The V end lost 3 bases, the J end lost 2 bases, and 11 bases lay between the germline ends. Germline CDR1 and CDR2: SNHLY and FYNNEI. The CDR3 runs 14 residues. CDR3 loop: CASSDTGVTYEQYF. CDR3 in DNA: TGTGCCAGCAGTGATACGGGGGTCACCTACGAGCAGTACTTC.

CDR3 in DNA: TGTGCCAGCAGTTACTCTGAATCCGTGTGGTATGGCTACACCTTC. Translation: CASSYSESVWYGYTF. This chain links TRBV6-5 with TRBJ1-2; D unclear. Trimming took 0 bases from V and 5 from J, leaving 13 bases between them. This CDR3 has 15 residues. Germline V gene data show CDR1 as MNHEY and CDR2 as SVGAGI.

V and J are TRBV27 and TRBJ1-1, with D tentatively TRBD1 (6 bases). The germline V gene encodes CDR1 MNHEY and CDR2 SMNVEV (reference sequence). Between the trimmed V and J ends, which lost 5 bases and 1 base, there was a span of 14 bases. The CDR3 extends over 15 amino acids. CDR3 protein: CASSPRTAQNTEAFF. For the CDR3, the DNA is TGTGCCAGCAGTCCAAGGACAGCGCAGAACACTGAAGCTTTCTTT.